One sample yielded the 20 T cell receptor beta chains listed below, sequenced in a study of identical twins. Via MiXCR, TCRdb re-called the 5' RACE reads, giving one row per CDR3 protein. The repertoire consists of approximately 590,000 distinct CDR3 sequences, with more than 9% occurring once and the leading ten covering around 3.2%. A further study also used this sample, focusing on yellow fever vaccine responses in identical twins.

Sequenced sample: PBMCs. All receptors derive from a young woman in good health.

In this sample, this clonotype turned up a few times. At one of its ends the junction is not consistent with the germline gene, which may arise from a read error. The chain combines TRBV28 with TRBJ2-3; no clear D gene. The CDR3 runs 12 residues. CDR1 MDHEN and CDR2 SYDVKM come from the germline V gene. CDR3 coding DNA: TGTGCCAGCAGCCACCCACCCCTGGGGTGGCATTTT. Protein: CASSHPPLGWHF.

This clonotype was seen more than once but under ten times. The chain carries TRBV5-4 and TRBJ2-3, with a tentative D call TRBD1 (5 bases). The germline V and J ends were trimmed by 4 bases and 0 bases, with 12 bases remaining between them. Germline CDR1 SGHNT, CDR2 YYREEE (reference sequence). The CDR3 length is 15 residues. The CDR3 coding sequence is TGTGCCAGCAGCACCCGACAGCCAAGCACAGATACGCAGTATTTT. This codes for CASSTRQPSTDTQYF.

This clonotype came up many times. The V gene is TRBV4-2, the J gene TRBJ1-4; TRBD1 aligns across 10 bases. The V gene's germline CDR1 is LGHNA and CDR2 YNFKEQ. Trimming removed 2 bases from V and 6 bases from J; junction bases left unmatched: 6. This CDR3 contains 16 residues. The CDR3 is CASSQLTGTGDEKLFF. For the CDR3, the DNA is TGTGCCAGCAGCCAACTTACCGGGACAGGGGATGAAAAACTGTTTTTT.

This clonotype occurred a few times. This rearrangement joins TRBV12-3 or TRBV12-4 to TRBJ1-1; D call uncertain. The CDR3 totals 15 residues. Trimming stripped 10 bases from V and 3 bases from J, with 21 bases between. The CDR3 sequence is CATHPSRSRYTEAFF. CDR3 in DNA: TGTGCCACCCATCCCAGCAGGTCACGGTACACTGAAGCTTTCTTT.

This clonotype occurred a few times. The chain uses TRBV29-1 and TRBJ1-2; a possible D gene is TRBD1 (6 bases). Trimming removed 5 bases from V and 6 bases from J, with 10 bases in between. The CDR3 is 11 amino acids. Germline CDR1 and CDR2: SQVTM and ANQGSEA. CDR3 amino acids: CSVLRDNGYTF. The CDR3 DNA reads TGCAGCGTTCTCCGGGACAATGGCTACACCTTC. Drawing the rest from reference TRBV29-1 and TRBJ1-2, the complete variable domain is SAVISQKPSRDICQRGTSLTIQCQVDSQVTMMFWYRQQPGQSLTLIATANQGSEATYESGFVIDKFPISRPNLTFSTLTVSNMSPEDSSIYLCSVLRDNGYTFGSGTRLTVV.

This clonotype was observed a few times. The chain links TRBV12-3 or TRBV12-4 to TRBJ2-6; D is possibly TRBD2 (5 bases). This CDR3 spans 16 amino acids. V was pared by 3 bases and J by 4 bases, with 13 bases between. This CDR3 is CASSLFGVEGANVLTF. The CDR3 DNA sequence: TGTGCCAGCAGTTTGTTCGGGGTAGAAGGGGCCAACGTCCTGACTTTC.

The chain uses TRBV7-9 and TRBJ1-1; weak D call: TRBD1 (6 bases). Trimming shortened V by 6 bases and J by 7 bases, and 18 bases separated the two germline ends. CDR3 size: 14 residues. Germline-derived CDR1 and CDR2 are SEHNR and FQNEAQ (reference sequence). The CDR3 sequence is CASSSLGTNYEAFF. The CDR3 DNA sequence: TGTGCCAGCAGTTCCCTCGGGACAAACTATGAAGCTTTCTTT.

In this sample, this clonotype turned up a few times. This sequence joins TRBV7-8 and TRBJ1-1, with D tentatively TRBD1 (5 bases). The length of the CDR3 is 15 residues. Deletions cut 1 base from V and 5 bases from J, with 14 bases between. The germline V gene has CDR1 SGHVS and CDR2 FQNEAQ. DNA for the CDR3: TGTGCCAGCAGCTTAGGGCAGGGAGGTGGAACTGAAGCTTTCTTT. Translating gives CASSLGQGGGTEAFF.

This chain links TRBV7-8 with TRBJ2-7; D perhaps matches TRBD1 (6 bases). The germline CDR1 and CDR2 sequences are SGHVS and FQNEAQ. The CDR3 has 15 residues. V lost 9 bases and J lost 3, with 21 bases in between. The CDR3 DNA follows: TGTGCCAGTCTCCCTCAACAGGGATTGGGCTACGAGCAGTACTTC. Translation gives CASLPQQGLGYEQYF.

This clonotype was detected only a few times. The chain employs TRBV27 and TRBJ2-7; 11 bases align to TRBD2. Germline V CDR1 and CDR2: MNHEY, SMNVEV (reference sequence). Trimming removed 5 bases from V and 5 bases from J; junction bases left unmatched: 8. The CDR3 is made up of 15 amino acids. CDR3 in amino acids: CASSGTSGGWDEQYF. In DNA form, the CDR3 reads TGTGCCAGCAGTGGGACTAGCGGCGGCTGGGACGAGCAGTACTTC.

This sequence joins TRBV7-9 and TRBJ1-1, with a weak D call TRBD1 (6 bases). The CDR3 extends over 13 amino acids. V shed 11 bases and J shed 4 bases, with 17 bases lying between them. The germline CDR1 and CDR2 sequences are SEHNR and FQNEAQ (reference sequence). CDR3 sequence reads: CAVGTGRSTEAFF. CDR3 DNA: TGTGCCGTCGGAACAGGGAGATCCACTGAAGCTTTCTTT.

This clonotype came up many times. The V gene is TRBV4-3, the J gene TRBJ2-7; 9 nucleotides line up with TRBD2. V was clipped by 0 bases and J by 3 bases; unmatched bases: 3. Germline V gives CDR1 LGHNA, CDR2 YSLEER. The CDR3 totals 15 residues. CDR3 bases: TGCGCCAGCAGCCAAGAAACTAGCGGGTACTACGAGCAGTACTTC. Its translation: CASSQETSGYYEQYF.

The sample holds a few counts of this clonotype. The V call is TRBV7-3, the J call TRBJ2-2; 10 nucleotides align to TRBD2. The CDR3 length is 18 residues. Trimming took 0 bases from V and 2 from J; bases not matched to a gene: 6. Germline CDR1 reads SGHTA; CDR2 reads FQGTGA. Written as DNA, the CDR3 is TGTGCCAGCAGCTTAACGGCTAGCGGGGGCCCTAACACCGGGGAGCTGTTTTTT. Translating it yields CASSLTASGGPNTGELFF.

This clonotype was seen a few times. The gene calls are TRBV7-2 and TRBJ2-7, with TRBD1 identical over 8 bases. CDR1 and CDR2 (germline): SGHTA, FQGNSA. V gave up 2 bases and J gave up 2 bases; unmatched junction bases: 5. The CDR3 spans 15 residues. The CDR3 DNA reads as TGTGCCAGCAGCTTAAGGCAGGGACAGGCCTACGAGCAGTACTTC. Its translation is CASSLRQGQAYEQYF.

A few counts support this clonotype. CDR3 in amino acids: CASSSRGPGTGELFF. CDR3 bases: TGTGCCAGCAGTTCCAGGGGGCCGGGGACCGGGGAGCTGTTTTTT. The chain couples TRBV6-5 to TRBJ2-2; TRBD1 aligns across 8 bases. The CDR3 length is 15 residues. Germline CDR1 is MNHEY and CDR2 is SVGAGI. The V gene end was trimmed by 4 bases and the J gene end by 5 bases; junction bases not matched to a gene: 6.

Comments on this clonotype: This sequence may be a read error, since a much larger clone differs from it by one base. The chain joins TRBV2 to TRBJ2-7; 7 bases are a match to TRBD1. The V gene end was trimmed by 6 bases and the J gene end by 2 bases; junction bases not matched to a gene: 4. CDR3 length: 13 amino acids. Germline V lookup: CDR1 SNHLY, CDR2 FYNNEI. The CDR3 sequence: CASRGDSAYEQYF. CDR3 DNA sequence: TGTGCCAGCAGGGGGGACAGTGCCTACGAGCAGTACTTC.

This clonotype was seen ten or more times. V gene TRBV29-1 combines with J gene TRBJ2-4, with no clear D. CDR3 length equals 13 residues. Deletions cut 6 bases from V and 1 base from J, with 10 bases between. Germline assignment: CDR1 SQVTM and CDR2 ANQGSEA. CDR3: CSVAKGAKNIQYF. The CDR3 DNA sequence: TGCAGCGTCGCAAAGGGTGCCAAAAACATTCAGTACTTC.

This clonotype was seen at least ten times. J is TRBJ2-7 and V is TRBV9; 7 bases match TRBD1. Germline CDR1 SGDLS, CDR2 YYNGEE. Losses at the gene ends were 0 bases for V and 4 bases for J; bases not matched to a gene: 10. The CDR3 runs to 16 residues. CDR3 bases: TGTGCCAGCAGCGTAGACCCCAGGGGGTCATGGTACGAGCAGTACTTC. Its translation is CASSVDPRGSWYEQYF.

In this sample, this clonotype turned up a few times. V gene TRBV6-5 combines with J gene TRBJ2-5; 9 nucleotides align to TRBD2. V shed 2 bases and J 5 bases; nucleotides not matched to a gene: 12. The length of the CDR3 is 17 residues. CDR1 is MNHEY, CDR2 SVGAGI, per germline. This chain's CDR3 is CASSYGVAGARVETQYF. Written as DNA, the CDR3 is TGTGCCAGCAGTTACGGGGTAGCGGGGGCGCGGGTGGAGACCCAGTACTTC.

The chain is built from TRBV6-2 or TRBV6-3 and TRBJ2-3, with D maybe TRBD1 (6 bases). CDR1 is MNHEY and CDR2 is SVGEGT in the germline V gene. The V and J ends lost 4 bases and 6 bases respectively, with 23 bases between them. The CDR3 is 17 residues long. In nucleotides, the CDR3 is TGTGCCAGCAGTTTCTACTTGACAGGATCGACCTTTGATACGCAGTATTTT. Translated, it gives CASSFYLTGSTFDTQYF.